The clone carrying this T cell receptor beta chain has only one observation. This CDR3 has 15 amino acids. CDR1 and CDR2 (germline): MDHEN, SYDVKM. V was pared by 6 bases and J by 8 bases, with 12 bases of the junction left unmatched. This entry belongs to a study of blood T cell repertoires in COVID-19. Study details: In each case, the material was cDNA or gDNA derived from T cells, B-cell-depleted T cells, or PBMCs.

TCRdb keeps only in-frame clones here, not all; method: immunoSEQ multiplex PCR. This table has under 500,000 clones, more than 80% appearing once. Clinical histories supplied by participants themselves formed the basis of cohort assignment. Cohort 3 donors were reported recovered after two negative PCRs, clearance, or symptom resolution. Sequenced: PBMCs or T cells enriched from blood (not recorded which). V and J are TRBV28 and TRBJ1-5, with 8 bases that match TRBD1. The receptor was isolated from a man younger than 45 who had recovered from COVID-19. The CDR3 reads CASSEDRVVSKPQHF. The CDR3 DNA follows: TGTGCCAGCAGCGAGGACAGGGTCGTAAGCAAGCCCCAGCATTTT.